The T cell receptor beta chain described here comes from a study of blood T cell repertoires in COVID-19. Study overall: Both acute and convalescent COVID-19 samples were obtained from the United States, Italy and Spain. The cDNA or gDNA used as material had been derived from T cells, B-cell-depleted T cells, or PBMCs.

Original methodology: Using reference gene primer amplification, nucleated cell counts were estimated. Some clones are missing from TCRdb's copy, which holds only in-frame ones; the method was immunoSEQ multiplex PCR. The V and J calls and clone size are taken from that table; D and trimming were inferred from the DNA. The sample has under 200,000 clones, approximately 81% seen once. Seattle patients were enrolled during active infection and followed longitudinally. V was clipped by 4 bases and J by 0 bases; unmatched bases: 3. The V gene's germline CDR1 is SGHVS and CDR2 FQNEAQ. There are 15 residues in the CDR3.

The source is a woman aged 70 to 79 with COVID-19, enrolled during active disease. Source material: peripheral blood. The chain employs TRBV7-8 and TRBJ2-1; 7 nucleotides line up with TRBD2. CDR3: CASSSSGLSYNEQFF. The CDR3 bases are TGTGCCAGCAGCTCTAGCGGCCTCTCCTACAATGAGCAGTTCTTC.